This TCR beta chain was sequenced during a study of OX40 agonist ivuxolimab in advanced cancers. For the study at large: Three patients had partial responses: one hepatocellular carcinoma, two cutaneous melanoma.

TCRdb's table, derived via immunoSEQ multiplex PCR, lists solely in-frame clones and lacks some. Among 100,000 or so clones listed, 90% were seen once. Germline V gene lookup returns CDR1 MNHEY and CDR2 SVGAGI. The CDR3 has 13 residues. Trimming left V 8 bases short and J 4 bases short, with 14 bases between. Samples of blood were obtained at baseline, on cycle 4 day 1, and on cycle 7 day 1. This TCR came from an adult with an advanced solid tumor such as melanoma, head and neck, liver or kidney cancer. V and J are TRBV6-5 and TRBJ1-2; TRBD1 is a possible D gene (5 bases). Sequenced material: CD4+ or CD8+ T cells sorted from blood, taken in a trial of the OX40 agonist ivuxolimab. The CDR3 here is CASGDGRGYGYTF. The CDR3 DNA reads TGTGCCAGCGGGGACGGACGGGGCTATGGCTACACCTTC.